The following is a TCR beta chain sequence with its context. No antigen is known for it. Base qualities are missing; no much larger clone stands one base away. The sample is drawn from a study of blood T cell repertoires in COVID-19 (dated by TCRdb to about 2020). Regarding the research as a whole: Samples from collaborators originated in the United States, Italy and Spain and spanned both the acute and convalescent phases of COVID-19. The prospective study material was composed of cDNA or gDNA derived from T cells, B-cell-depleted T cells, or PBMCs. Deeply sampled blood TCRbeta repertoires from subjects exposed to, actively infected with, or recovered from COVID-19 were included in the dataset. The repertoires were released in a freely available public database meant as a resource for research on the immune response to SARS-CoV-2. The samples were drawn from two sources: the first 160 participants of the ongoing ImmuneRACE study, and over 1,000 subjects contributed by 6 global collaborators. The sample metadata nearly always contained a de-identified subject ID, COVID-19 status, age in years and sex. Where HLA class I and class II types were available, the types were taken from metadata supplied by the sample provider, not from assay-based typing. Beyond this particular receptor, the publication reports: How much clinical and demographic metadata was included differed by source and by participant, and the metadata was provided uncurated.

Measured from the cysteine to the phenylalanine, the CDR3 is 15 residues long. Here the CDR3 DNA is all that survives: 45 bases in frame from base 1. CDR1 and CDR2 are drawn from the germline V gene: SNHLY, FYNNEI. V is trimmed back by 3 bases and J by 1 base, and the junction contains 5 bases that no gene match accounts for. TCRbeta CDR3 regions were amplified from genomic DNA using the immunoSEQ Assay, a bias-controlled multiplex PCR. Per the source publication's procedure: Nucleated cell counts per sample were estimated from amplification of reference gene primers within the assay. To quantify the absolute abundance of each unique TCRbeta CDR3 rearrangement, sequence reads were collapsed and filtered. For each sample, productive Simpson clonality was calculated by taking the square root of Simpson's diversity index across productive rearrangements. Not all clones reach the TCRdb copy of this immuneACCESS table, which keeps in-frame sequences only. Checked studies attribute under half of the gap to unresolved V genes and leave the rest unexplained. D and trimming come from the DNA, and the V and J calls and clone size come from that table. Here the sample has 80,000 to 100,000 clones; 86% occur a single time. The top ten clonotypes cover 9% to 12% of the sample.

Each collaborating institution followed its own protocols to collect whole blood in K2EDTA tubes. Collaborator samples were shipped for TCRbeta analysis as frozen whole blood, isolated PBMCs, or DNA extracted from either sample type. Sequencing was performed on peripheral blood. The chain joins TRBV2 to TRBJ2-7, and 8 bases in between align with TRBD2. This clonotype was obtained from a man between 45 and 60 years old with acute or convalescent COVID-19. The CDR3 reads CASSDPGGVSYEQYF. The DNA sequence follows: TGTGCCAGCAGTGACCCGGGGGGGGTTTCCTACGAGCAGTACTTC.